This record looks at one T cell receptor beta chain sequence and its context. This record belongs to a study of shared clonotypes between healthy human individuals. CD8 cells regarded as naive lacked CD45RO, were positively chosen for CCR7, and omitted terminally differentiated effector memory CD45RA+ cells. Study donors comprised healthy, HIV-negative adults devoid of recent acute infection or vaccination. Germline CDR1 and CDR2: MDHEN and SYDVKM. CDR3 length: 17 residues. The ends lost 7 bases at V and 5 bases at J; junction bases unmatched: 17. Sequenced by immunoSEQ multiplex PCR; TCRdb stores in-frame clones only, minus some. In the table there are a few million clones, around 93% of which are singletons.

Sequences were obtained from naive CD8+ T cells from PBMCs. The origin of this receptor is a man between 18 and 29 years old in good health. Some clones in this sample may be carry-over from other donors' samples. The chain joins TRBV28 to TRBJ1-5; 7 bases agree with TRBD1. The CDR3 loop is CASTNNLGQVGDQPQHF. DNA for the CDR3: TGTGCCAGCACCAATAACCTCGGACAGGTCGGGGATCAGCCCCAGCATTTT.